This record covers a single T cell receptor beta chain. Its antigen remains unknown. The data originate from a study of cytomegalovirus exposure and HLA in healthy donors. Both 60 Vbeta primers and 13 Jbeta primers went into the PCR. Assay: immunoSEQ multiplex PCR; the TCRdb copy retains only in-frame clones and omits some. The table lists over 150,000 clones, around 70% of them singletons. The CDR3 covers 16 residues. V lost 0 bases, J lost 4 bases, and 11 bases lay in between. Looked up from germline, CDR1 is SGHRS and CDR2 is YFSETQ. Notes on the study in general: TCR beta V- and J-gene trimming, according to a later analysis, was linked to a missense DCLRE1C variant.

This TCR was recovered from a male donor in good health and CMV-seronegative. The chain links TRBV5-1 to TRBJ2-6, with D possibly TRBD1 on 6 matching bases. The sequencing input was PBMCs. The CDR3 region is CASSLDTGSGANVLTF. The CDR3 bases are TGCGCCAGCAGCTTGGATACAGGGTCGGGGGCCAACGTCCTGACTTTC.